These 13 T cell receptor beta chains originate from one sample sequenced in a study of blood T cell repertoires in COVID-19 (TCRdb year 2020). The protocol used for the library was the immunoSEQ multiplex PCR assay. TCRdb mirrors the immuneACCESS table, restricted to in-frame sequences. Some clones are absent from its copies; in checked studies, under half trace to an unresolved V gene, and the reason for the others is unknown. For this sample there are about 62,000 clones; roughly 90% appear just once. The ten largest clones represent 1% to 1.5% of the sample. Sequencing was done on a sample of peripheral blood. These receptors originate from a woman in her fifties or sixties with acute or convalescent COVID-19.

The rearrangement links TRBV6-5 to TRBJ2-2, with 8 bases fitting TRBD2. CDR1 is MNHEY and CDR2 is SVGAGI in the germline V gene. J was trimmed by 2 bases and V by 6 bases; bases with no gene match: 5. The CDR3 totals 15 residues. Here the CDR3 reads CASSPTSVNTGELFF. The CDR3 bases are TGTGCCAGCAGCCCGACTAGCGTTAACACCGGGGAGCTGTTTTTT.

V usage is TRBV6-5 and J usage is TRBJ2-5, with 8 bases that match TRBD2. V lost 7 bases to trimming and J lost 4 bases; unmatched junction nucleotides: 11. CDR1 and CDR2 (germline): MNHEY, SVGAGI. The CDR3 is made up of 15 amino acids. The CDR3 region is CASIFSGGVPETQYF. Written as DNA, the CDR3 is TGTGCCAGCATCTTCAGCGGGGGCGTACCAGAGACCCAGTACTTC.

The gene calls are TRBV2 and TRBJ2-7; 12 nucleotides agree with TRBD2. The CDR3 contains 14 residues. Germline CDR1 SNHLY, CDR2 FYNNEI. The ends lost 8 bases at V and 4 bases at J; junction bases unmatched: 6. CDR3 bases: TGTGCCAGCTGTAGACTAGCGGGAGATTACGAGCAGTACGTC. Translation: CASCRLAGDYEQYV.

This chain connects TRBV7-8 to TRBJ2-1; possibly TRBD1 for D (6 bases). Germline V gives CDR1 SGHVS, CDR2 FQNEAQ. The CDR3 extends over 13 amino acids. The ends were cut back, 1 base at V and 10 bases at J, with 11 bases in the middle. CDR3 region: CASSLETGNEQFF. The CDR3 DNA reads TGTGCCAGCAGCTTAGAAACAGGGAACGAGCAGTTCTTC.

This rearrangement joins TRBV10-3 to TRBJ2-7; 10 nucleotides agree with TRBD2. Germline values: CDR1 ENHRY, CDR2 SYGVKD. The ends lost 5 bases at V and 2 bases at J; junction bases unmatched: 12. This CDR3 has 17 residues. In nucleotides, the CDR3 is TGTGCCATCAGTCAGGGCCTAGCGGGGGAGCGAGCCTACGAGCAGTACGTC. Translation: CAISQGLAGERAYEQYV.

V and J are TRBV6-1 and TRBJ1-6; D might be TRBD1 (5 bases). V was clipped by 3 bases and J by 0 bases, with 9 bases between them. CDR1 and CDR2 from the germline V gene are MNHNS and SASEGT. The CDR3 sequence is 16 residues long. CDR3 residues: CASSETASSYNSPLHF. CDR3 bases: TGTGCCAGCAGTGAGACAGCGAGCTCCTATAATTCACCCCTCCACTTT.

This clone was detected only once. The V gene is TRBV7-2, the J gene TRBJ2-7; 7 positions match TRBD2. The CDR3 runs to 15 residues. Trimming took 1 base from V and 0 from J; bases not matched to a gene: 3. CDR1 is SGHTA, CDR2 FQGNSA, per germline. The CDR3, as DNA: TGTGCCAGCAGCTTAGATAGGACTAGCTCCTACGAGCAGTACGTC. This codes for CASSLDRTSSYEQYV.

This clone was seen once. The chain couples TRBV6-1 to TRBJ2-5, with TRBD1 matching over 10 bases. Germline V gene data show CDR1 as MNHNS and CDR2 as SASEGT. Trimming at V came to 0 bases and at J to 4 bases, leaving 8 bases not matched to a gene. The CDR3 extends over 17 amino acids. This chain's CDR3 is CASSEASWTGGRETQYF. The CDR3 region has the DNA TGTGCCAGCAGTGAAGCGTCGTGGACAGGGGGAAGAGAGACCCAGTACTTC.

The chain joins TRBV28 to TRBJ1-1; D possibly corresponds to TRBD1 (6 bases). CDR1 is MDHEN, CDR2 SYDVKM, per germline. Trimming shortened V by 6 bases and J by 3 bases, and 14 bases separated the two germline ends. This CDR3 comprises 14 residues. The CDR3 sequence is CASRAGTSYTEAFF. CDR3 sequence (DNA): TGTGCCAGCAGAGCCGGGACATCGTACACTGAAGCTTTCTTT.

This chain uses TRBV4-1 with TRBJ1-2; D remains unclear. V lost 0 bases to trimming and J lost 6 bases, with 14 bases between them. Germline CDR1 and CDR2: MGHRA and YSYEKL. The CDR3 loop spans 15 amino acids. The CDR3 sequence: CASSQDPGFFNGYTF. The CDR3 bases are TGCGCCAGCAGCCAAGACCCGGGTTTTTTTAATGGCTACACCTTC.

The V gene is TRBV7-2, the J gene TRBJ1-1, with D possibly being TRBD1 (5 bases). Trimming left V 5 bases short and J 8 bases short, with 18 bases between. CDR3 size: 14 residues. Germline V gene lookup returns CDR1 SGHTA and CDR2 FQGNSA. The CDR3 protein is CASSDRHSWGEAFF. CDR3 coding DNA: TGTGCCAGCAGCGATCGACATTCGTGGGGCGAAGCTTTCTTT.

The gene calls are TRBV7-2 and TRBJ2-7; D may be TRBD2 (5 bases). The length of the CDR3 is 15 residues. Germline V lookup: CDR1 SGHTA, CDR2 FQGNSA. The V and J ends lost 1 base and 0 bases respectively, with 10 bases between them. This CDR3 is CASSLVFGSSYEQYV. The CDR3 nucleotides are TGTGCCAGCAGCTTAGTGTTTGGGAGCTCCTACGAGCAGTACGTC.

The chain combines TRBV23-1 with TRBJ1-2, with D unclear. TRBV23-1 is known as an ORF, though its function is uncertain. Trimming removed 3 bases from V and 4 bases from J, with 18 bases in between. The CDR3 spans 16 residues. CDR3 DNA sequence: TGCGCCAGCAGTCAGGCCGGGAACCCTTCTCGCTATGGCTACACCTTC. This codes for CASSQAGNPSRYGYTF.